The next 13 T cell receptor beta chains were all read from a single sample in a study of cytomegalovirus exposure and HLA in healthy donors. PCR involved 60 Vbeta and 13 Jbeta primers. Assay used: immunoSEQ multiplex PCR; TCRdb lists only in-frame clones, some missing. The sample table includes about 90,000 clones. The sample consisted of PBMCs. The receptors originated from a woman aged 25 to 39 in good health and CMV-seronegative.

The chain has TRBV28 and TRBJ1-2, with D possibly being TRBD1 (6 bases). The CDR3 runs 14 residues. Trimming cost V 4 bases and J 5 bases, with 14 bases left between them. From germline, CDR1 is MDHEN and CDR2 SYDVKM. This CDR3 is CASSWARTAYGYTF. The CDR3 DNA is TGTGCCAGCAGTTGGGCCCGGACAGCGTATGGCTACACCTTC.

CDR3 DNA: TGTGCCAGCAGCTTACCCGAGATTGAGCAGTTCTTC. Residues: CASSLPEIEQFF. The V call is TRBV28, the J call TRBJ2-1, with D unresolved. Per germline, CDR1 MDHEN and CDR2 SYDVKM. V lost 6 bases and J 9 bases, leaving 12 bases between the germline ends. This CDR3 is 12 amino acids long.

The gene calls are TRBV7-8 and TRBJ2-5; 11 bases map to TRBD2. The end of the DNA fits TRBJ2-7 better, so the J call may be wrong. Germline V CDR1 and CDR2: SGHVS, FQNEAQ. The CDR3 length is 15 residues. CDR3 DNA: TGTGCCAGCAGCTCCACTAGCGGGAGTAAATACGAGCAGTACTTC. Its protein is CASSSTSGSKYEQYF.

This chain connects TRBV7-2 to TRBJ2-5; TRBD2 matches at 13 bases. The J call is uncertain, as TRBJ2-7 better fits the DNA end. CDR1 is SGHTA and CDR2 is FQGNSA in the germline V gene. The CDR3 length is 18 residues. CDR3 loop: CASSLGAPGLAGANEQYF. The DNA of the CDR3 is TGTGCCAGCAGCTTAGGGGCCCCAGGACTAGCGGGAGCCAACGAGCAGTACTTC.

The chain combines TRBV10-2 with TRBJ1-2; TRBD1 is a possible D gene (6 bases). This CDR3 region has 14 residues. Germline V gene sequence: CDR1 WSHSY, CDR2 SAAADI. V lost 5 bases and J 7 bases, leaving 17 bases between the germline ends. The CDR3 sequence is CASSPRTVTFGYTF. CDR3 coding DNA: TGCGCCAGCAGTCCGCGGACAGTCACCTTTGGCTACACCTTC.

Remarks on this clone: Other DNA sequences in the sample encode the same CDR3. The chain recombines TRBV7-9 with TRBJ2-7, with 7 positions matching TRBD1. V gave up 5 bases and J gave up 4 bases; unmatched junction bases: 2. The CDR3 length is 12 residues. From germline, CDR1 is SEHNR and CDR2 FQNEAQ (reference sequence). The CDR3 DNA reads TGTGCCAGCAGCGCACAGGGGTACGAGCAGTACTTC. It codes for CASSAQGYEQYF.

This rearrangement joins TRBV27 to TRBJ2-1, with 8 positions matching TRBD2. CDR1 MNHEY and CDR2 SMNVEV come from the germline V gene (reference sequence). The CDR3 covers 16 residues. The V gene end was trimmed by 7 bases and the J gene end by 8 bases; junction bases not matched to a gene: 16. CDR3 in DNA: TGTGCCAGCAAGGGTATTGTCGGGAGGGCCTGGCATGAGCAGTTCTTC. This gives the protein CASKGIVGRAWHEQFF.

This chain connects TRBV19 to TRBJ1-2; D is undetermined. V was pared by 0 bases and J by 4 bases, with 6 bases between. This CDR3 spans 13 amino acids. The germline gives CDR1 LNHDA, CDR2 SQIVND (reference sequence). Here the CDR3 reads CASSIEAGYGYTF. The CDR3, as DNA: TGTGCCAGTAGTATAGAGGCAGGCTATGGCTACACCTTC. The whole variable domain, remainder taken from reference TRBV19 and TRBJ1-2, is DGGITQSPKYLFRKEGQNVTLSCEQNLNHDAMYWYRQDPGQGLRLIYYSQIVNDFQKGDIAEGYSVSREKKESFPLTVTSAQKNPTAFYLCASSIEAGYGYTFGSGTRLTVV.

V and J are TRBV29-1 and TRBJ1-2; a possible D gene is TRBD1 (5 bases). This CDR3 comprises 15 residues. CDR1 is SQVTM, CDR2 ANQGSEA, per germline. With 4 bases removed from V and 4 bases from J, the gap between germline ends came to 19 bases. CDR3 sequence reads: CSVGTPDGAGYGYTF. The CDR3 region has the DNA TGCAGCGTTGGGACCCCGGATGGGGCCGGCTATGGCTACACCTTC.

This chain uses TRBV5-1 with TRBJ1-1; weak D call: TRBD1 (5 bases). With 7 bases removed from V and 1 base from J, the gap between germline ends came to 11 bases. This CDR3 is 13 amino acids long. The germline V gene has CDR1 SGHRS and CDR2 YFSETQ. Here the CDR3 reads CASAGQPNTEAFF. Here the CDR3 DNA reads TGCGCCAGCGCGGGGCAGCCGAACACTGAAGCTTTCTTT.

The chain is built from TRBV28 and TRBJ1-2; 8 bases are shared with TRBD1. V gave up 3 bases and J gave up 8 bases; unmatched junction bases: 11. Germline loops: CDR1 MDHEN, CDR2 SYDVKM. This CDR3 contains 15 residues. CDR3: CASSLVRGQGQGYTF. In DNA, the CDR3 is TGTGCCAGCAGTTTGGTCCGAGGACAGGGACAGGGCTACACCTTC.

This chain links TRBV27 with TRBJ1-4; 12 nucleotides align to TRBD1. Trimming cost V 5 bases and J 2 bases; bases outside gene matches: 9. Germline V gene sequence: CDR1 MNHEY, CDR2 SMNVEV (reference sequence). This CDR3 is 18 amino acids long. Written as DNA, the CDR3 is TGTGCCAGCAGTACCCGGGACAGGGGGCGTTTCACTAATGAAAAACTGTTTTTT. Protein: CASSTRDRGRFTNEKLFF. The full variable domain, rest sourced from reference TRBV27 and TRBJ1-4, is EAQVTQNPRYLITVTGKKLTVTCSQNMNHEYMSWYRQDPGLGLRQIYYSMNVEVTDKGDVPEGYKVSRKEKRNFPLILESPSPNQTSLYFCASSTRDRGRFTNEKLFFGSGTQLSVL.

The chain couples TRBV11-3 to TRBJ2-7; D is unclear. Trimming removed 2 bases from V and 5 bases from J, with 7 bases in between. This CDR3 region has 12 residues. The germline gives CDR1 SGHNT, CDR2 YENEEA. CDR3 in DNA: TGTGCCAGCAGCTTATTAGATAACGAGCAGTACTTC. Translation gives CASSLLDNEQYF.